These 28 T cell receptor beta chains originate from one sample sequenced in a study of control samples from healthy donors and cancer patients. Sequenced by immunoSEQ multiplex PCR; TCRdb stores in-frame clones only, minus some. The sample records around 26,000 clones, approximately 78% being singletons. The sequenced sample was PBMCs. These receptors were obtained from a man aged 55 to 69 with colorectal cancer.

A few counts support this clone. In the same sample, other DNA sequences code for this CDR3. CDR3 in DNA: TGTGCCAGCAGCTTAGGGGGGGACAGGGGGTACGAGCAGTACTTC. This codes for CASSLGGDRGYEQYF. The gene calls are TRBV7-9 and TRBJ2-7; 11 positions match TRBD1. The ends lost 1 base at V and 4 bases at J; junction bases unmatched: 3. CDR1 is SEHNR and CDR2 is FQNEAQ in the germline V gene (reference sequence). This CDR3 region has 15 residues.

This chain uses TRBV14 with TRBJ1-2; 8 bases are a match to TRBD1. Germline assignment: CDR1 SGHDN and CDR2 FVKESK. The V gene end was trimmed by 1 base and the J gene end by 8 bases; junction bases not matched to a gene: 15. The CDR3 is 17 residues long. The CDR3 here is CASSQVRVSGGPGGYTF. The CDR3 DNA reads TGTGCCAGCAGCCAAGTTAGAGTATCAGGGGGCCCCGGCGGCTACACCTTC.

This chain joins TRBV9 and TRBJ1-4; a possible D gene is TRBD1 (5 bases). The V gene's germline CDR1 is SGDLS and CDR2 YYNGEE. This CDR3 region has 15 residues. V lost 4 bases to trimming and J lost 3 bases, with 13 bases between them. The chain's CDR3 is CASSPSGGANEKLFF. The CDR3 nucleotides are TGTGCCAGCAGCCCCTCGGGGGGAGCTAATGAAAAACTGTTTTTT. Drawing the rest from reference TRBV9 and TRBJ1-4, the complete variable domain is DSGVTQTPKHLITATGQRVTLRCSPRSGDLSVYWYQQSLDQGLQFLIQYYNGEERAKGNILERFSAQQFPDLHSELNLSSLELGDSALYFCASSPSGGANEKLFFGSGTQLSVL.

The rearrangement links TRBV24-1 to TRBJ2-6; D unclear. The CDR3 runs to 14 residues. Trimming removed 4 bases from V and 0 bases from J, with 3 bases in between. CDR1 is KGHDR and CDR2 is SFDVKD in the germline V gene. CDR3: CATSERSGANVLTF. The CDR3 region has the DNA TGTGCCACCAGTGAACGCTCTGGGGCCAACGTCCTGACTTTC.

This clone was recorded once. The chain joins TRBV30 to TRBJ1-4; no clear D. The germline V gene has CDR1 GTSNPN and CDR2 SVGIG (reference sequence). CDR3 length equals 11 residues. With 1 base removed from V and 8 bases from J, the gap between germline ends came to 5 bases. CDR3 in DNA: TGTGCCTGGAGTGGAGCCGAAAAACTGTTTTTT. It specifies CAWSGAEKLFF.

The V call is TRBV7-9, the J call TRBJ2-7; 8 bases align to TRBD1. Per the germline V gene, CDR1 is SEHNR and CDR2 is FQNEAQ (reference sequence). The trim removed 1 base at V and 7 bases at J, leaving 12 bases unmatched. CDR3 length: 16 amino acids. The CDR3 protein is CASSLVGGRGLVEQYF. The CDR3 DNA is TGTGCCAGCAGCTTAGTGGGCGGCAGGGGGCTGGTTGAGCAGTACTTC. The whole variable domain, remainder taken from reference TRBV7-9 and TRBJ2-7, is DTGVSQNPRHKITKRGQNVTFRCDPISEHNRLYWYRQTLGQGPEFLTYFQNEAQLEKSRLLSDRFSAERPKGSFSTLEIQRTEQGDSAMYLCASSLVGGRGLVEQYFGPGTRLTVT.

The chain carries TRBV2 and TRBJ2-2, with D perhaps matching TRBD2 (7 bases). The germline V gene has CDR1 SNHLY and CDR2 FYNNEI. This CDR3 comprises 14 residues. V was shortened by 8 bases and J by 0 bases, with 10 bases between the two germline ends. The CDR3 DNA is TGTGCCAGCGGGGGGGCCGCGAACACCGGGGAGCTGTTTTTT. As protein: CASGGAANTGELFF. Full variable domain (outside the CDR3, taken from reference TRBV2 and TRBJ2-2): EPEVTQTPSHQVTQMGQEVILRCVPISNHLYFYWYRQILGQKVEFLVSFYNNEISEKSEIFDDQFSVERPDGSNFTLKIRSTKLEDSAMYFCASGGAANTGELFFGEGSRLTVL.

V and J are TRBV5-4 and TRBJ2-1, with 9 positions matching TRBD2. V lost 0 bases to trimming and J lost 4 bases; unmatched junction nucleotides: 2. The CDR3 length is 15 residues. The germline CDR1 and CDR2 sequences are SGHNT and YYREEE (reference sequence). The CDR3, as DNA: TGTGCCAGCAGCTTGGTGAGCGGGGGGTACAATGAGCAGTTCTTC. This encodes CASSLVSGGYNEQFF.

This chain uses TRBV7-9 with TRBJ1-1; no firm D call. Per the germline V gene, CDR1 is SEHNR and CDR2 is FQNEAQ (reference sequence). The V and J ends lost 4 bases and 0 bases respectively, with 12 bases between them. This CDR3 has 15 amino acids. CDR3 residues: CASSSPTTVNTEAFF. The CDR3 DNA reads TGTGCCAGCAGCTCCCCGACTACAGTGAACACTGAAGCTTTCTTT.

The chain has TRBV10-1 and TRBJ1-1, with D tentatively TRBD1 (5 bases). Trimming took 0 bases from V and 10 from J, leaving 12 bases between them. CDR3 length equals 13 residues. CDR1 is WNHNN, CDR2 SYGVQD, per germline (reference sequence). The CDR3 spells CASSESGRVGAFF. CDR3 DNA: TGCGCCAGCAGTGAGTCGGGCAGGGTAGGAGCTTTCTTT.

This clone was picked up a small number of times. The chain is built from TRBV10-1 and TRBJ1-5, with TRBD1 as a possible D gene (6 bases). With 2 bases removed from V and 4 bases from J, the gap between germline ends came to 9 bases. The CDR3 sequence is 14 residues long. Germline-derived CDR1 and CDR2 are WNHNN and SYGVQD (reference sequence). The CDR3 is CASSEDRNNQPQHF. In nucleotides, the CDR3 is TGCGCCAGCAGTGAGGACAGGAATAATCAGCCCCAGCATTTT.

A single count supports this clone. The J gene is TRBJ1-2, the V gene TRBV7-6; 7 bases are a match to TRBD1. Losses at the gene ends were 2 bases for V and 7 bases for J; bases not matched to a gene: 16. Germline lookup yields CDR1 SGHVS and CDR2 FNYEAQ. The CDR3 contains 17 residues. DNA for the CDR3: TGTGCCAGCAGCTTATACCCCCAGGGGGGGGGTGGAGGTGGCTACACCTTC. This encodes CASSLYPQGGGGGGYTF.

This clone was seen a few times. The chain links TRBV3-1 (or the pseudogene TRBV3-2) to TRBJ1-2, with 10 nucleotides matching TRBD1. Germline V CDR1 and CDR2: LGHDT, YNNKEL (reference sequence). Germline trimming cut 3 bases from V and 6 bases from J; bases unmatched to any gene: 10. The CDR3 runs to 16 residues. CDR3 DNA: TGTGCCAGCAGCCATAGACAGGGGGCGGTTACTGATGGCTACACCTTC. Amino acid sequence: CASSHRQGAVTDGYTF.

J is TRBJ2-3 and V is TRBV5-6, with TRBD2 matching 10 bases. The CDR3 has 14 amino acids. The germline CDR1 and CDR2 sequences are SGHDT and YYEEEE. Losses at the gene ends were 2 bases for V and 7 bases for J; bases not matched to a gene: 4. CDR3 residues: CASSLAGGRYTQYF. CDR3 bases: TGTGCCAGCAGCTTAGCGGGGGGGAGATATACGCAGTATTTT.

The chain is built from TRBV6-6 and TRBJ2-7, with 8 nucleotides matching TRBD2. CDR1 is MNHNY, CDR2 SVGAGI, per germline (reference sequence). V dropped 4 bases and J dropped 2; count of bases not matched to a gene: 4. This CDR3 contains 14 residues. This CDR3 reads CASSWAGGTYEQYF. The CDR3 DNA reads as TGTGCCAGCAGTTGGGCGGGGGGAACCTACGAGCAGTACTTC.

J is TRBJ1-1 and V is TRBV18; weak D call: TRBD1 (5 bases). V gave up 3 bases and J gave up 0 bases, with 14 bases separating them. The CDR3 spans 16 residues. Germline CDR1 reads KGHSH; CDR2 reads LQKENI. CDR3 in amino acids: CASSPPGGGLNTEAFF. CDR3 nucleotides: TGTGCCAGCTCACCTCCCGGCGGGGGATTGAACACTGAAGCTTTCTTT.

The gene calls are TRBV4-1 and TRBJ2-3; weak D call: TRBD1 (5 bases). Germline lookup yields CDR1 MGHRA and CDR2 YSYEKL. V lost 1 base and J lost 2, with 10 bases in between. The CDR3 is 15 amino acids. DNA of the CDR3: TGCGCCAGCAGCCAAGGTATAGGGGCCACAGATACGCAGTATTTT. This gives the protein CASSQGIGATDTQYF.

The J gene is TRBJ2-7, the V gene TRBV6-5; 8 bases are a match to TRBD1. This CDR3 spans 14 amino acids. Germline V gene data show CDR1 as MNHEY and CDR2 as SVGAGI. Unmatched junction bases numbered 4, after V lost 4 bases and J lost 2 bases. CDR3 in DNA: TGTGCCAGCAGTTCAACAGGGGGAACCTACGAGCAGTACTTC. Translating it yields CASSSTGGTYEQYF.

The rearrangement links TRBV2 to TRBJ2-4; D possibly matches TRBD1 or TRBD2 (5 bases each). This CDR3 spans 16 amino acids. Germline loops: CDR1 SNHLY, CDR2 FYNNEI. The V end was cut by 7 bases, the J end by 0 bases, with 16 bases between. CDR3 in DNA: TGTGCCAGCACCAAGGCCGAGGGGCTAGCCAAAAACATTCAGTACTTC. It specifies CASTKAEGLAKNIQYF.

The chain couples TRBV5-1 to TRBJ2-3, with 8 bases matching TRBD2. The CDR3 has 14 residues. Trimming took 0 bases from V and 4 from J; bases not matched to a gene: 1. CDR1 and CDR2 from the germline V gene are SGHRS and YFSETQ. The CDR3 sequence is CASSLGREADTQYF. Here the CDR3 DNA reads TGCGCCAGCAGCTTGGGGCGGGAGGCAGATACGCAGTATTTT.

V and J are TRBV10-3 and TRBJ1-5; TRBD1 matches 8 bases. Germline V gene sequence: CDR1 ENHRY, CDR2 SYGVKD. After removal of 8 bases from V and 3 bases from J, the junction contained 6 bases not matched to a gene. CDR3 length equals 14 residues. CDR3 in amino acids: CAIGGTGFNQPQHF. The CDR3 coding sequence is TGTGCCATCGGAGGGACAGGATTCAATCAGCCCCAGCATTTT.

This clone was counted between two and nine times. The J gene is TRBJ1-2, the V gene TRBV6-4, with a tentative D call TRBD1 (5 bases). This CDR3 has 12 amino acids. Trimming cost V 5 bases and J 6 bases, with 10 bases left between them. The germline CDR1 and CDR2 sequences are MRHNA and SNTAGT. The CDR3 region is CASSSQGDGYTF. CDR3 in DNA: TGTGCCAGCAGTTCTCAGGGTGATGGCTACACCTTC.

The chain links TRBV24-1 to TRBJ2-5; the D is unclear. Germline V gives CDR1 KGHDR, CDR2 SFDVKD. This CDR3 spans 13 amino acids. With 2 bases removed from V and 5 bases from J, the gap between germline ends came to 8 bases. In DNA, the CDR3 is TGTGCCACCAGTGATTCCTATGGGGAGACCCAGTACTTC. Its protein product is CATSDSYGETQYF.

The V gene is TRBV24-1, the J gene TRBJ2-5; unclear D gene. V gave up 2 bases and J gave up 5 bases, with 8 bases separating them. The CDR3 length is 13 residues. Germline V gene lookup returns CDR1 KGHDR and CDR2 SFDVKD. CDR3 nucleotides: TGTGCCACCAGTGATTGGCTTGGGGAGACCCAGTACTTC. It codes for CATSDWLGETQYF.

The chain recombines TRBV5-1 with TRBJ1-2; D is undetermined. Trimming pared 0 bases from V and 8 bases from J, leaving 11 bases between. Germline V lookup: CDR1 SGHRS, CDR2 YFSETQ. The CDR3 totals 13 residues. This CDR3 is CASSLGVGSGYTF. The CDR3 DNA sequence: TGCGCCAGCAGCTTGGGGGTAGGCAGCGGCTACACCTTC.

V and J are TRBV30 and TRBJ1-2; D is unclear. This CDR3 has 13 amino acids. V lost 5 bases to trimming and J lost 0 bases, with 10 bases between them. CDR1 is GTSNPN and CDR2 is SVGIG in the germline V gene (reference sequence). CDR3 nucleotide sequence: TGTGCCTGGGTAGCCAGAACTAACTATGGCTACACCTTC. Translated: CAWVARTNYGYTF.

This chain uses TRBV2 with TRBJ2-2; D is perhaps TRBD2 (5 bases). The CDR3 sequence is 14 residues long. Germline CDR1 and CDR2: SNHLY and FYNNEI. V lost 6 bases, J lost 0 bases, and 8 bases lay in between. CDR3 residues: CASRDYTNTGELFF. The CDR3 region has the DNA TGTGCCAGCAGAGACTACACGAACACCGGGGAGCTGTTTTTT.

The rearrangement links TRBV11-2 to TRBJ2-7; D is undetermined. Trimming pared 5 bases from V and 2 bases from J, leaving 7 bases between. Germline loops: CDR1 SGHAT, CDR2 FQNNGV. The CDR3 contains 12 residues. The CDR3 protein is CASSPDTYEQYF. The DNA of the CDR3 is TGTGCCAGCAGCCCAGACACCTACGAGCAGTACTTC.